This record covers a single T cell receptor (beta chain). Its antigen is unknown. The CDR3 length is 14 residues. Trimming left V 3 bases short and J 2 bases short, with 11 bases between. Per germline, CDR1 SGHRS and CDR2 YFSETQ. Primers for the PCR totalled 60 Vbeta and 13 Jbeta. TCRdb's table, derived via immunoSEQ multiplex PCR, lists solely in-frame clones and lacks some. This sample carries about 99,000 clones, roughly 85% of them seen once, and the ten largest clones take 5.8%. These data come from a study of cytomegalovirus exposure and HLA in healthy donors. Overall study results and limits: Later on, a genetic analysis was performed. It linked a missense variant in DCLRE1C with V- and J-gene trimming of TCR beta. According to a later analysis, most TCR beta chains associated with CMV appeared HLA-restricted. Cytomegalovirus association was listed for 164 TCR beta chains. Follow-up analysis seemed to connect common viral pathogens with several of the most significant clusters identified.

Sample: PBMCs. This chain joins TRBV5-1 and TRBJ1-2; D is possibly TRBD1 (5 bases). This TCR came from a man aged 55 to 70 in good health and CMV-seropositive. CDR3 bases: TGCGCCAGCAGCTCCAACCAGGGCAACTATGGCTACACCTTC. Its translation is CASSSNQGNYGYTF.